This T cell receptor beta chain stems from a study of response to subunit inactivated influenza vaccine. The V and J ends lost 4 bases and 8 bases respectively, with 15 bases between them. The CDR3 totals 15 residues. The germline CDR1 and CDR2 sequences are LGHNA and YSLEER. A single record per CDR3 protein comes from TCRdb applying MiXCR to the RT-PCR reads. The top ten hold 5.5% to 7% of the sample, which has hundreds of thousands of distinct CDR3 sequences, approximately 15% seen once. Study findings and constraints: Authors proposed each seasonal influenza vaccination draws in few new T cells.

Worth noting for this clonotype: Its antigen is not identified.

This TCR came from a man aged 45-65 years who received an inactivated influenza vaccine. The chain combines TRBV4-3 with TRBJ1-6; a weak D match, TRBD1 (5 bases). The starting material was PBMCs from blood, obtained approximately 15 days before vaccination. CDR3 DNA: TGCGCCAGCAGCCTCACAGGTAGACCCGATTCACCCCTCCACTTT. It is translated as CASSLTGRPDSPLHF.